A single sample is the source of the 18 T cell receptor beta chains below, sequenced in a study of blood T cell repertoires in COVID-19 (dated by TCRdb to the early 2020s). Library prep was done by the immunoSEQ multiplex PCR assay. TCRdb took over this immuneACCESS table, retaining in-frame rearrangements with V and J assigned. Such tables are incomplete; in checked studies, under half of the missing clones stem from an unresolved V gene, and the remainder is unexplained. In this sample the table shows approximately 160,000 clones, approximately 81% of which occur a single time. The ten largest clonotypes hold under 8.5% of the sample. Sequencing was performed on peripheral blood. These receptors all come from a woman aged 55-69 years with COVID-19, enrolled during active disease.

The chain links TRBV18 to TRBJ2-1; no reliable D call. Trimming shortened V by 4 bases and J by 0 bases, and 10 bases separated the two germline ends. In germline, CDR1 is KGHSH, CDR2 LQKENI. This CDR3 has 15 amino acids. The CDR3 coding sequence is TGTGCCAGCTCACAGAGCATCGACTCCTACAATGAGCAGTTCTTC. Residues: CASSQSIDSYNEQFF.

V gene TRBV19 combines with J gene TRBJ1-3, with a possible D match to TRBD1 (6 bases). Germline V gives CDR1 LNHDA, CDR2 SQIVND (reference sequence). This CDR3 has 14 residues. V lost 10 bases and J 7 bases, leaving 20 bases between the germline ends. The CDR3 DNA is TGTGCCACTTCGAAAGGGGGAAGAGGCAACACCATATATTTT. This sequence encodes CATSKGGRGNTIYF. Drawing the rest from reference TRBV19 and TRBJ1-3, the complete variable domain is DGGITQSPKYLFRKEGQNVTLSCEQNLNHDAMYWYRQDPGQGLRLIYYSQIVNDFQKGDIAEGYSVSREKKESFPLTVTSAQKNPTAFYLCATSKGGRGNTIYFGEGSWLTVV.

The chain uses TRBV18 and TRBJ2-5, with 9 bases fitting TRBD1. This CDR3 comprises 14 residues. J lost 2 bases, V lost 3 bases, and 1 base had no gene match. CDR1 and CDR2 from the germline V gene are KGHSH and LQKENI. CDR3 region: CASSPGTGQETQYF. The CDR3 DNA follows: TGTGCCAGCTCACCCGGGACAGGGCAAGAGACCCAGTACTTC.

The V gene is TRBV7-3, the J gene TRBJ2-1; 10 nucleotides align to TRBD2. Germline CDR1 SGHTA, CDR2 FQGTGA. V lost 5 bases to trimming and J lost 2 bases; unmatched junction nucleotides: 3. The CDR3 spans 15 residues. Here the CDR3 reads CASSPSGGTYNEQFF. The CDR3 DNA reads as TGTGCCAGCAGCCCTAGCGGGGGAACCTACAATGAGCAGTTCTTC.

The chain couples TRBV7-9 to TRBJ1-4; D is unresolved. CDR1 is SEHNR, CDR2 FQNEAQ, per germline (reference sequence). This CDR3 contains 14 residues. Trimming left V 4 bases short and J 3 bases short, with 9 bases between. CDR3 in amino acids: CASSWSASNEKLFF. CDR3 coding DNA: TGTGCCAGCAGCTGGAGTGCCTCTAATGAAAAACTGTTTTTT.

The chain combines TRBV5-4 with TRBJ1-1; possible D gene TRBD1, 6 bases. Trimming removed 3 bases from V and 0 bases from J, with 12 bases in between. Germline CDR1 and CDR2: SGHNT and YYREEE (reference sequence). CDR3 length: 15 residues. CDR3 residues: CASSSPQGLNTEAFF. The CDR3 DNA is TGTGCCAGCAGCTCGCCACAGGGCCTGAACACTGAAGCTTTCTTT.

In this sample, this clone turned up a few times. The V call is TRBV9, the J call TRBJ1-1; no reliable D call. V was trimmed by 1 base and J by 8 bases, leaving 12 bases between them. The V gene's germline CDR1 is SGDLS and CDR2 YYNGEE. The CDR3 has 13 amino acids. Here the CDR3 reads CASSVSGVAEAFF. CDR3 nucleotides: TGTGCCAGCAGCGTAAGTGGGGTAGCGGAAGCTTTCTTT.

The chain links TRBV6-1 to TRBJ1-2; 7 bases map to TRBD1. The CDR3 runs 15 residues. The junction had 6 bases not matched to a gene; V was cut back by 3 bases and J by 2 bases. CDR1 MNHNS and CDR2 SASEGT come from the germline V gene. The CDR3 region has the DNA TGTGCCAGCAGTGAGAGGGGGCGCCCCAACTATGGCTACACCTTC. Residues: CASSERGRPNYGYTF.

The table lists this clone with a few counts. The rearrangement links TRBV3-1 (or the pseudogene TRBV3-2) to TRBJ1-1, with D possibly TRBD1 on 6 matching bases. Per germline, CDR1 LGHDT and CDR2 YNNKEL (reference sequence). The germline V and J ends were trimmed by 7 bases and 1 base, with 13 bases remaining between them. The CDR3 sequence is 14 residues long. CDR3 coding DNA: TGTGCCAGCACCCTGGGGGGGGCGAACACTGAAGCTTTCTTT. Its protein is CASTLGGANTEAFF.

The chain uses TRBV5-5 and TRBJ1-5; D possibly corresponds to TRBD1 (5 bases). Germline CDR1 and CDR2: SGHKS and YYEKEE (reference sequence). The CDR3 totals 16 residues. V was shortened by 2 bases and J by 6 bases, with 18 bases between the two germline ends. The CDR3 loop reads CASSLDMGRFIQPQHF. Written as DNA, the CDR3 is TGTGCCAGCAGCTTAGACATGGGGCGGTTTATTCAGCCCCAGCATTTT.

The chain uses TRBV7-6 and TRBJ2-1, with a possible D match to TRBD2 (7 bases). The V end was cut by 5 bases, the J end by 7 bases, with 24 bases between. The germline V gene encodes CDR1 SGHVS and CDR2 FNYEAQ. This CDR3 comprises 17 residues. CDR3 residues: CASSLGGAPAGINEQFF. In nucleotides, the CDR3 is TGTGCCAGCAGCCTTGGGGGGGCTCCAGCGGGAATAAATGAGCAGTTCTTC.

In regard to this clone: The junction and the germline gene differ at one end; a read error may be behind it. This rearrangement joins TRBV6-5 to TRBJ1-4; 8 bases agree with TRBD1. Germline CDR1 reads MNHEY; CDR2 reads SVGAGI. This CDR3 is built from 14 residues. CDR3 bases: TGTGCCGGCAGACAGGGGACAACTAATGAAAAACTGTTTTTT. Translating it yields CAGRQGTTNEKLFF.

The chain is built from TRBV19 and TRBJ2-1; 8 positions agree with TRBD2. Germline V lookup: CDR1 LNHDA, CDR2 SQIVND (reference sequence). This CDR3 is 16 amino acids long. V gave up 4 bases and J gave up 7 bases; unmatched junction bases: 12. DNA of the CDR3: TGTGCCAGTAGTACACTAGCGGCCGTACAACGGAATGAGCAGTTCTTC. This sequence encodes CASSTLAAVQRNEQFF.

The chain is built from TRBV19 and TRBJ1-5, with a weak D call TRBD1 (6 bases). V gave up 3 bases and J gave up 1 base, with 10 bases separating them. The V gene's germline CDR1 is LNHDA and CDR2 SQIVND (reference sequence). This CDR3 region has 15 residues. CDR3 protein: CASSMVQGSNQPQHF. Written as DNA, the CDR3 is TGTGCCAGTAGTATGGTGCAGGGGAGCAATCAGCCCCAGCATTTT.

This chain links TRBV29-1 with TRBJ2-4; D perhaps matches TRBD1 (6 bases). Germline V CDR1 and CDR2: SQVTM, ANQGSEA. The CDR3 spans 15 residues. Trimming took off 4 bases at V and 4 bases at J, with 17 bases between the two ends. CDR3 bases: TGCAGCGTTGGGACCGACAGGTCGAAGAAAAACATTCAGTACTTC. It yields the protein CSVGTDRSKKNIQYF. The whole variable domain, remainder taken from reference TRBV29-1 and TRBJ2-4, is SAVISQKPSRDICQRGTSLTIQCQVDSQVTMMFWYRQQPGQSLTLIATANQGSEATYESGFVIDKFPISRPNLTFSTLTVSNMSPEDSSIYLCSVGTDRSKKNIQYFGAGTRLSVL.

The genes are TRBV6-5 and TRBJ1-2; 9 bases map to TRBD1. Per the germline V gene, CDR1 is MNHEY and CDR2 is SVGAGI. CDR3 length equals 15 residues. V lost 3 bases to trimming and J lost 5 bases; unmatched junction nucleotides: 7. CDR3 DNA sequence: TGTGCCAGCAGTTATAGGGGACAGGGAGGGTATGGCTACACCTTC. The encoded protein is CASSYRGQGGYGYTF.

Only a few counts were recorded for this clone. V is TRBV6-2 or TRBV6-3 and J is TRBJ1-2; TRBD1 is a possible D gene (6 bases). V shed 6 bases and J shed 0 bases, with 14 bases lying between them. Germline assignment: CDR1 MNHEY and CDR2 SVGEGT. The CDR3 sequence is 15 residues long. CDR3 in amino acids: CASSQTGFSNYGYTF. For the CDR3, the DNA is TGTGCCAGCAGCCAGACAGGTTTTTCTAACTATGGCTACACCTTC.

This clone was seen only once. CDR3 region: CASSYFWTSGETQYF. The DNA of the CDR3 is TGTGCCAGCAGTTACTTCTGGACTAGCGGAGAGACCCAGTACTTC. The chain recombines TRBV6-5 with TRBJ2-5, with 10 bases matching TRBD2. Trimming removed 1 base from V and 4 bases from J; junction bases left unmatched: 3. The CDR3 spans 15 residues. Per the germline V gene, CDR1 is MNHEY and CDR2 is SVGAGI.